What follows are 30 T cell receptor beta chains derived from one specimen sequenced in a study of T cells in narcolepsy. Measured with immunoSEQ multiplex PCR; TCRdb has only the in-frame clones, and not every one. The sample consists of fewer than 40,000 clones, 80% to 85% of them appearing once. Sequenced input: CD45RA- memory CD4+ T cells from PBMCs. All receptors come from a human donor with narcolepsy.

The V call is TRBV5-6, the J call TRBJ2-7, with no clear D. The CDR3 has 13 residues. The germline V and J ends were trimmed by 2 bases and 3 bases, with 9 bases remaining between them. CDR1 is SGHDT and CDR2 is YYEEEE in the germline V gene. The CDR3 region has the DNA TGTGCCAGCAGCTTCAGGCAGTTCTACGAGCAGTACTTC. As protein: CASSFRQFYEQYF.

The CDR3 nucleotides read TGTGCCAGTAGTCTCCCGCTAGCGGGAAACGACAATGAGCAGTTCTTC. Protein product: CASSLPLAGNDNEQFF. The V call is TRBV19, the J call TRBJ2-1; TRBD2 matches at 9 bases. Germline V gives CDR1 LNHDA, CDR2 SQIVND (reference sequence). The CDR3 covers 16 residues. With V trimmed by 5 bases and J by 5 bases, 10 bases remained unmatched.

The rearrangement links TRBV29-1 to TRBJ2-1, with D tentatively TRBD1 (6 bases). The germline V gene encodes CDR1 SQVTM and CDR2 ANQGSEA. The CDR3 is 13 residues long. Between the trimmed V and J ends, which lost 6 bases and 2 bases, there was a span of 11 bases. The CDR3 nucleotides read TGCAGCGTCGGACAGACTCCCTACAATGAGCAGTTCTTC. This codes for CSVGQTPYNEQFF.

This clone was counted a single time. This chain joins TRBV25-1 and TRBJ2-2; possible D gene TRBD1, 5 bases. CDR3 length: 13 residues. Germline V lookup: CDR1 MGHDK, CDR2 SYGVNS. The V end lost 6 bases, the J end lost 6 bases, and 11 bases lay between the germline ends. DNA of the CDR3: TGTGCCAGCAGGACCAGGGAAGCCGGGGAGCTGTTTTTT. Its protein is CASRTREAGELFF.

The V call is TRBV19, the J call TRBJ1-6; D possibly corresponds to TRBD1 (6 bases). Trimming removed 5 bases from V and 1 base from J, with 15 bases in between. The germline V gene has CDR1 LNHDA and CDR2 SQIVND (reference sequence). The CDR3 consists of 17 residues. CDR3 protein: CASSPRDQGSYNSPLHF. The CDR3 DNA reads TGTGCCAGTAGTCCCCGGGACCAGGGGTCCTATAATTCACCCCTCCACTTT.

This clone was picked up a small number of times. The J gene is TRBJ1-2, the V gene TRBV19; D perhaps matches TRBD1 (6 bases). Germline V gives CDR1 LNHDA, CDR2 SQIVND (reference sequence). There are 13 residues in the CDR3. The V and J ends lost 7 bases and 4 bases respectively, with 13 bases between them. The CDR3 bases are TGTGCCAGTACCTTCACAGGGACCTATGGCTACACCTTC. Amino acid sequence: CASTFTGTYGYTF.

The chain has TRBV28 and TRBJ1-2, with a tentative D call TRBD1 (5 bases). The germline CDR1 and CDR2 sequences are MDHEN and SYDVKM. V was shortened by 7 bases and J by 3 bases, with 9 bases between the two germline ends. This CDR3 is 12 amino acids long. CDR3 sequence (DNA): TGTGCCAGCAATTCGGGGCACTATGGCTACACCTTC. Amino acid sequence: CASNSGHYGYTF.

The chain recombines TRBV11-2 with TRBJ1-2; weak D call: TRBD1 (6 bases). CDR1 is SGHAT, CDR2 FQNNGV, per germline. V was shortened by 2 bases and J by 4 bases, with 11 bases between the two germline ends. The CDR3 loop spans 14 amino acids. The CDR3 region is CASSLQDSPYGYTF. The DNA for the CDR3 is TGTGCCAGCAGCTTACAGGACAGCCCCTATGGCTACACCTTC.

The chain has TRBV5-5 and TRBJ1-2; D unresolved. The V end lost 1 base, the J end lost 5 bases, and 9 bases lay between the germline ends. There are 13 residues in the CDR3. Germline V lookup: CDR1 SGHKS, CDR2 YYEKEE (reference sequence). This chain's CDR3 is CASSLPEMYGYTF. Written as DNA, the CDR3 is TGTGCCAGCAGCTTGCCAGAAATGTATGGCTACACCTTC. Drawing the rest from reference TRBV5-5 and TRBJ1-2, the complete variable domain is DAGVTQSPTHLIKTRGQQVTLRCSPISGHKSVSWYQQVLGQGPQFIFQYYEKEERGRGNFPDRFSARQFPNYSSELNVNALLLGDSALYLCASSLPEMYGYTFGSGTRLTVV.

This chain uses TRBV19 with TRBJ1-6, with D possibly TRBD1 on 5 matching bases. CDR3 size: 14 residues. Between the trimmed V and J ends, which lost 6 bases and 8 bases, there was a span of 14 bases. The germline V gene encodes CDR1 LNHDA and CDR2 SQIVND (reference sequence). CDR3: CASSSGVGDSPLHF. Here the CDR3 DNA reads TGTGCCAGTAGCTCCGGGGTAGGGGATTCACCCCTCCACTTT.

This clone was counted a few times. The CDR3 reads CASSYSLINQPQHF. The DNA of the CDR3 is TGTGCCAGCAGTTACTCGCTGATAAATCAGCCCCAGCATTTT. This chain uses TRBV6-6 with TRBJ1-5; D is unclear. Germline CDR1 reads MNHNY; CDR2 reads SVGAGI (reference sequence). The V end was cut by 0 bases, the J end by 4 bases, with 7 bases between. The CDR3 covers 14 residues.

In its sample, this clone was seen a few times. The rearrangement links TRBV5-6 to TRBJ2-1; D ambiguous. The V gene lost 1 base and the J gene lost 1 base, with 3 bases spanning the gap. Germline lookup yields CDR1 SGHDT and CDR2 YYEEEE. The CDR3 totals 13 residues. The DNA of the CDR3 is TGTGCCAGCAGCTTGCAGTCCTACAATGAGCAGTTCTTC. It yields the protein CASSLQSYNEQFF.

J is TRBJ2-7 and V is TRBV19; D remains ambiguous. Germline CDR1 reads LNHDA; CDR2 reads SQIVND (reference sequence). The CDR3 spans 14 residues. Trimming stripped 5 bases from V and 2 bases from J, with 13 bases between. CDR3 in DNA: TGTGCCAGTAGTCATCGAAACCCCCCCTACGAGCAGTACTTC. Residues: CASSHRNPPYEQYF.

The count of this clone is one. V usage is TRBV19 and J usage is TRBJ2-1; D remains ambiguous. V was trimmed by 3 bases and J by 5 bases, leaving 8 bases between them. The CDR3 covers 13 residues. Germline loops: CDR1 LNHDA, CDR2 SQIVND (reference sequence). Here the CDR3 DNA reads TGTGCCAGTAGTATCGGGCTGAACAATGAGCAGTTCTTC. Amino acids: CASSIGLNNEQFF.

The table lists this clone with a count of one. CDR3 region: CATSRSPRLAGGVAGELFF. The CDR3 DNA is TGTGCCACCAGCAGGTCGCCCAGACTAGCGGGAGGAGTGGCCGGGGAGCTGTTTTTT. The chain has TRBV15 and TRBJ2-2, with 13 bases fitting TRBD2. The CDR3 runs 19 residues. V lost 3 bases, J lost 6 bases, and 13 bases stayed unmatched. Germline-derived CDR1 and CDR2 are LNHNV and YYDKDF (reference sequence).

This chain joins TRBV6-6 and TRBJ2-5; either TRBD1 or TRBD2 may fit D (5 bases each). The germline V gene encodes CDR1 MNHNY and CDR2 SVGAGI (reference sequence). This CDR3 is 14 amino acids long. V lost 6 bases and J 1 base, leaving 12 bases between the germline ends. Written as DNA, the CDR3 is TGTGCCAGCAGCCTCCGGGGCATCCAAGAGACCCAGTACTTC. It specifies CASSLRGIQETQYF.

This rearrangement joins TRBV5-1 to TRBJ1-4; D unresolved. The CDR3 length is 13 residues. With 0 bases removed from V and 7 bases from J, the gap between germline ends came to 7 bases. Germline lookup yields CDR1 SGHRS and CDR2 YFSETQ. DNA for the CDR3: TGCGCCAGCAGCTTGGTTGTGGGTGAAAAACTGTTTTTT. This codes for CASSLVVGEKLFF.

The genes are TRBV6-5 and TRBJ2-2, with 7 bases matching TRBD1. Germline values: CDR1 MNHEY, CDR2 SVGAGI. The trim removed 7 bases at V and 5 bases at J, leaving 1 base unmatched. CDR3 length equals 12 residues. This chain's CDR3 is CASNRGTGELFF. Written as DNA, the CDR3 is TGTGCCAGCAACAGGGGTACCGGGGAGCTGTTTTTT.

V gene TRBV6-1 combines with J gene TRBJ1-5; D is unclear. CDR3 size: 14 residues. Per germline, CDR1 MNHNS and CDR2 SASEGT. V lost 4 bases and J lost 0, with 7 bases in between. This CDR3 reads CASSVEDSNQPQHF. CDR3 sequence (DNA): TGTGCCAGCAGTGTGGAGGATAGCAATCAGCCCCAGCATTTT.

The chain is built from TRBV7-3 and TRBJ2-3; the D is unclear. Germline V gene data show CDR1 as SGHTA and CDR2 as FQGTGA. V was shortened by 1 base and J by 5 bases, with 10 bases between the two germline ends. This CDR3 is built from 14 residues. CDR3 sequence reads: CASSLNAAGDTQYF. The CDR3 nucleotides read TGTGCCAGCAGCTTAAACGCAGCCGGAGATACGCAGTATTTT.

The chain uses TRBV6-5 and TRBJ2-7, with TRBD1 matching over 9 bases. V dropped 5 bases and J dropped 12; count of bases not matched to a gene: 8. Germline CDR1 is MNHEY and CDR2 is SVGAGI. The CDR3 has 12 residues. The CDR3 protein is CASSENWGQGYF. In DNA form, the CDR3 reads TGTGCCAGCAGTGAAAATTGGGGACAGGGGTACTTC.

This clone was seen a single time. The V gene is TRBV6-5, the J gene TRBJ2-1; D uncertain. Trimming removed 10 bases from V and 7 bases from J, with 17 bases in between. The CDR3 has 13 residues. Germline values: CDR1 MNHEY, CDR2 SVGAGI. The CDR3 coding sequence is TGTGCCACCGCGATCAGGTTTACGAATGAGCAGTTCTTC. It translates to CATAIRFTNEQFF.

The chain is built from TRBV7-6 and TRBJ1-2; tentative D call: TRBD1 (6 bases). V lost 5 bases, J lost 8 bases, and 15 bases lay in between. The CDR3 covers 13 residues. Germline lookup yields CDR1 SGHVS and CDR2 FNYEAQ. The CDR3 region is CASSPGGRLGYTF. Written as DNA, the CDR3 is TGTGCCAGCAGCCCGGGGGGGCGGTTGGGCTACACCTTC.

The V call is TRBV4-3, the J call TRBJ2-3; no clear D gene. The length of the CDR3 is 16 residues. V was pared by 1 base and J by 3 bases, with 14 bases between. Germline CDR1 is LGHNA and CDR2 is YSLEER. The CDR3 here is CASSQAAGSITDTQYF. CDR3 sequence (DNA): TGCGCCAGCAGCCAAGCGGCAGGAAGCATTACAGATACGCAGTATTTT.

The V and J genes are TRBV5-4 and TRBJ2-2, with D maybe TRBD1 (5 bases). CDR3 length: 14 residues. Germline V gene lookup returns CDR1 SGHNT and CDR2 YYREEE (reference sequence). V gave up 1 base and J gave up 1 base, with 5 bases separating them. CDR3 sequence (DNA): TGTGCCAGCAGCTTGCAGGGGAACACCGGGGAGCTGTTTTTT. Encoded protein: CASSLQGNTGELFF.

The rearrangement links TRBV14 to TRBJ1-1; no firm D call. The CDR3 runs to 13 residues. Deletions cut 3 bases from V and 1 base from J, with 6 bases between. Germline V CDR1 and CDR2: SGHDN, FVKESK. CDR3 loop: CASSQQWNTEAFF. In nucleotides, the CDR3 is TGTGCCAGCAGCCAGCAGTGGAACACTGAAGCTTTCTTT.

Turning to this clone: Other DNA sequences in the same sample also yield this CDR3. The CDR3 here is CASSLTFGAQSPYEQYF. The CDR3 nucleotides are TGCGCCAGCAGCTTGACATTCGGGGCGCAGTCCCCCTACGAGCAGTACTTC. The chain is built from TRBV5-1 and TRBJ2-7, with D possibly called TRBD1 or TRBD2 (5 bases each). CDR1 is SGHRS, CDR2 YFSETQ, per germline. This CDR3 region has 17 residues. V shed 1 base and J shed 2 bases, with 19 bases lying between them.

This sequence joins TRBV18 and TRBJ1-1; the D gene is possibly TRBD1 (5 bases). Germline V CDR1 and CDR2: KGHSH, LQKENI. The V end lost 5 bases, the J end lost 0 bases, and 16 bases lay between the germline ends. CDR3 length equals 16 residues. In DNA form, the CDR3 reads TGTGCCAGCTCATCGTTAGGGGACCATATGAACACTGAAGCTTTCTTT. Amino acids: CASSSLGDHMNTEAFF. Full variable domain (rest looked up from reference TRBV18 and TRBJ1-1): NAGVMQNPRHLVRRRGQEARLRCSPMKGHSHVYWYRQLPEEGLKFMVYLQKENIIDESGMPKERFSAEFPKEGPSILRIQQVVRGDSAAYFCASSSLGDHMNTEAFFGQGTRLTVV.

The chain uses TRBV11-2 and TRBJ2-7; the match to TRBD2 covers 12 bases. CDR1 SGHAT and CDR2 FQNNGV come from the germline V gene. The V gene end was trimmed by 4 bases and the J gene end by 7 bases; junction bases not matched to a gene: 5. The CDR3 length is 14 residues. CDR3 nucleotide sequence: TGTGCCAGCAGCTCCGGACTAGCGGGAAGGGAGCAGTACTTC. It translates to CASSSGLAGREQYF.

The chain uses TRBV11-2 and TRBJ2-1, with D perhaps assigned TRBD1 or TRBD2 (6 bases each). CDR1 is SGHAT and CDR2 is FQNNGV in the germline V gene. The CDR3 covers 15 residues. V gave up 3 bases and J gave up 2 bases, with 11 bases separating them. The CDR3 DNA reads TGTGCCAGCAGCTTGGTAGGGGGGCCCTACAATGAGCAGTTCTTC. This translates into CASSLVGGPYNEQFF.